The clone carrying this T cell receptor (beta chain) occurred many times. This entry is derived from a study of T-cell reconstitution after alpha-beta-depleted transplantation in children. The length of the CDR3 is 14 residues. Looked up from germline, CDR1 is SGDLS and CDR2 is YYNGEE. V dropped 4 bases and J dropped 3 bases, with 14 bases sitting between them. The authors prepared the TCRbeta library with unique molecular identifiers. TCRdb recomputed calls from the PCR reads with MiXCR, one row per CDR3 protein. This table has 220,000 or so distinct CDR3 sequences, roughly 8.2% appearing once. Here the sequenced sample was PBMCs, mostly from graft donor cells, taken 180 days after TCRalphabeta/CD19-depleted stem cell transplant. This clonotype was sampled from a male patient aged 10 to 17 who had a stem cell transplant for acute lymphoblastic leukemia, so the T cells may come from the graft donor. The V and J genes are TRBV9 and TRBJ2-7; D is uncertain. The CDR3 DNA reads as TGTGCCAGCAGCCTCAGCTGGCAGTACTACGAGCAGTACTTC. This translates into CASSLSWQYYEQYF.